One and the same sample provided the 14 T cell receptor beta chains below, sequenced in a study of shared clonotypes between healthy human individuals. TCRdb keeps only in-frame clones here, not all; method: immunoSEQ multiplex PCR. The sample contains millions of clones, about 92% of which appear only once. Naive CD8 cells lacked CD45RO and underwent positive selection for CCR7, leaving out terminally differentiated effector memory CD45RA+ cells. Material for sequencing was naive CD8+ T cells from PBMCs. The receptors come from a young man in good health. Some clones in this sample may be carry-over from other donors' samples.

This clone has more than one count but fewer than ten. This rearrangement joins TRBV7-3 to TRBJ2-7; D assignment may be TRBD1 or TRBD2 (5 bases each). The V gene's germline CDR1 is SGHTA and CDR2 FQGTGA. Trimming removed 4 bases at V and 4 bases at J, with 11 bases between. This CDR3 spans 13 amino acids. The CDR3 sequence is CASSSGTSYEQYF. In nucleotides, the CDR3 is TGTGCCAGCAGCTCCGGGACCTCGTACGAGCAGTACTTC.

Regarding this clone: Other DNA sequences from this sample encode an identical CDR3 as well. The chain carries TRBV9 and TRBJ2-7; tentative D call: TRBD1 (6 bases). Germline lookup yields CDR1 SGDLS and CDR2 YYNGEE. The V and J ends lost 0 bases and 0 bases respectively, with 10 bases between them. The length of the CDR3 is 15 residues. The CDR3 here is CASSVGQVSSYEQYF. CDR3 bases: TGTGCCAGCAGCGTAGGACAGGTGAGCTCCTACGAGCAGTACTTC.

Regarding this clone: The sample has other DNA sequences that encode this CDR3 too. The gene calls are TRBV5-4 and TRBJ2-7; D unresolved. This CDR3 spans 12 amino acids. Germline V lookup: CDR1 SGHNT, CDR2 YYREEE (reference sequence). V lost 5 bases and J lost 1, with 7 bases in between. CDR3 DNA sequence: TGTGCCAGCAGTTCTGGGTCCTACGAGCAGTACTTC. It is translated as CASSSGSYEQYF.

The genes are TRBV7-9 and TRBJ2-1, with TRBD2 matching 13 bases. V lost 6 bases, J lost 7 bases, and 6 bases stayed unmatched. The V gene's germline CDR1 is SEHNR and CDR2 FQNEAQ (reference sequence). This CDR3 region has 15 residues. The CDR3 DNA reads TGTGCCAGCAGGAGTGGACTAGCGGGAGAGAATGAGCAGTTCTTC. Translating it yields CASRSGLAGENEQFF.

This sequence joins TRBV9 and TRBJ1-2; D gene uncertain. The CDR3 loop spans 16 amino acids. V shed 3 bases and J shed 3 bases, with 18 bases lying between them. Germline V gene data show CDR1 as SGDLS and CDR2 as YYNGEE. The CDR3 region is CASSDTPVMGHYGYTF. The CDR3 DNA follows: TGTGCCAGCAGCGACACCCCTGTGATGGGTCACTATGGCTACACCTTC.

The chain has TRBV28 and TRBJ2-3, with D unclear. The CDR3 length is 15 residues. V was clipped by 5 bases and J by 0 bases, with 12 bases between them. Germline assignment: CDR1 MDHEN and CDR2 SYDVKM. The chain's CDR3 is CASSVRIASTDTQYF. The CDR3 bases are TGTGCCAGCAGTGTCCGTATCGCTAGCACAGATACGCAGTATTTT. The whole variable domain, remainder taken from reference TRBV28 and TRBJ2-3, is DVKVTQSSRYLVKRTGEKVFLECVQDMDHENMFWYRQDPGLGLRLIYFSYDVKMKEKGDIPEGYSVSREKKERFSLILESASTNQTSMYLCASSVRIASTDTQYFGPGTRLTVL.

The genes are TRBV7-9 and TRBJ2-7; 8 bases are shared with TRBD2. Germline loops: CDR1 SEHNR, CDR2 FQNEAQ (reference sequence). With V trimmed by 2 bases and J by 3 bases, 9 bases remained unmatched. This CDR3 is 16 amino acids long. The CDR3 reads CASSLRGAGVIYEQYF. In DNA form, the CDR3 reads TGTGCCAGCAGCTTAAGGGGAGCGGGAGTAATCTACGAGCAGTACTTC.

In its sample, this clone was seen once. The rearrangement uses TRBV25-1 and TRBJ2-2, with a tentative D call TRBD2 (6 bases). CDR1 is MGHDK, CDR2 SYGVNS, per germline. CDR3 length: 17 amino acids. V was pared by 3 bases and J by 6 bases, with 20 bases between. CDR3 protein: CASSDGVKVAASGELFF. CDR3 sequence (DNA): TGTGCCAGCAGTGATGGGGTCAAGGTAGCGGCTTCCGGGGAGCTGTTTTTT. The whole variable domain, remainder taken from reference TRBV25-1 and TRBJ2-2, is EADIYQTPRYLVIGTGKKITLECSQTMGHDKMYWYQQDPGMELHLIHYSYGVNSTEKGDLSSESTVSRIRTEHFPLTLESARPSHTSQYLCASSDGVKVAASGELFFGEGSRLTVL.

Points on this clone: Just one base apart from a much larger clone, this may be a read error. The sample holds other DNA sequences that translate to the same CDR3. J is TRBJ2-7 and V is TRBV27; D ambiguous. This CDR3 is 13 amino acids long. V was shortened by 2 bases and J by 0 bases, with 5 bases between the two germline ends. Per the germline V gene, CDR1 is MNHEY and CDR2 is SMNVEV (reference sequence). CDR3 region: CASSLGRSYEQYF. The CDR3 coding sequence is TGTGCCAGCAGTTTAGGCCGCTCCTACGAGCAGTACTTC.

The chain joins TRBV5-1 to TRBJ2-3; D perhaps matches TRBD1 (5 bases). This CDR3 region has 15 residues. CDR1 SGHRS and CDR2 YFSETQ come from the germline V gene. The V gene lost 0 bases and the J gene lost 2 bases, with 10 bases spanning the gap. CDR3 loop: CASSLAQGFTDTQYF. DNA of the CDR3: TGCGCCAGCAGCTTGGCTCAGGGTTTCACAGATACGCAGTATTTT.

The V and J genes are TRBV4-3 and TRBJ1-1; D is perhaps TRBD1 (5 bases). The CDR3 covers 15 residues. Trimming stripped 1 base from V and 0 bases from J, with 9 bases between. Per the germline V gene, CDR1 is LGHNA and CDR2 is YSLEER. The CDR3 coding sequence is TGCGCCAGCAGCCAAGCGGGGGGAATGAACACTGAAGCTTTCTTT. Protein: CASSQAGGMNTEAFF.

The chain uses TRBV18 and TRBJ1-1; no clear D. Germline lookup yields CDR1 KGHSH and CDR2 LQKENI. The CDR3 consists of 16 residues. Trimming left V 5 bases short and J 3 bases short, with 19 bases between. CDR3 in DNA: TGTGCCAGCTCAGCGGGAGACTTAATAAGGCACACTGAAGCTTTCTTT. It specifies CASSAGDLIRHTEAFF.

V and J are TRBV7-9 and TRBJ2-2; the D is unclear. Germline V gene sequence: CDR1 SEHNR, CDR2 FQNEAQ (reference sequence). The CDR3 runs to 14 residues. Trimming left V 11 bases short and J 0 bases short, with 13 bases between. In nucleotides, the CDR3 is TGTGCCCTCAACCTCCCCGCGAACACCGGGGAGCTGTTTTTT. Protein: CALNLPANTGELFF.

The chain links TRBV18 to TRBJ2-4; D is perhaps TRBD2 (5 bases). V was pared by 0 bases and J by 7 bases, with 10 bases between. This CDR3 comprises 14 residues. CDR1 and CDR2 (germline): KGHSH, LQKENI. The CDR3 is CASSPPIRGNIQYF. The CDR3 bases are TGTGCCAGCTCACCACCCATTAGAGGGAACATTCAGTACTTC.